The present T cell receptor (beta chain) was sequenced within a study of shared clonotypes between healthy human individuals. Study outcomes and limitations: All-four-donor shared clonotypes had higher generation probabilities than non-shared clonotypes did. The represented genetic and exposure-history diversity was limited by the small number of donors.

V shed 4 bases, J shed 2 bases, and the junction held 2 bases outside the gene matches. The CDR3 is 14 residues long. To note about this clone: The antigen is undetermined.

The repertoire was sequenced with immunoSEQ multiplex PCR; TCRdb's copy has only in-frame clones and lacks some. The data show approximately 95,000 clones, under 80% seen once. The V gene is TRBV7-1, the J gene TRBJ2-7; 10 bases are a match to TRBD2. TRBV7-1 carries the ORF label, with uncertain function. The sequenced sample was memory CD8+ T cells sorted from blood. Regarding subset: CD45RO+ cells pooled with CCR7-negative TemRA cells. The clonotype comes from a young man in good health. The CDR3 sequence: CASSLAGGTYEQYF. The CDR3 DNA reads TGTGCCAGCAGCTTAGCGGGAGGTACCTACGAGCAGTACTTC.